This TCR beta chain originates from a study of technical replicates of blood from a few donors. Using immunoSEQ multiplex PCR, the repertoire was profiled, and TCRdb retains in-frame clones only, with some absent. The sample has 62,000 or so clones; approximately 86% are singletons. The clonotype was recovered from a human donor in good health. Some clones in this sample may be carry-over from other donors' samples. Source material: PBMCs.

This CDR3 reads CASSIDHISSYNEQFF. CDR3 coding DNA: TGTGCCAGTAGTATAGATCACATAAGCTCCTACAATGAGCAGTTCTTC. The V call is TRBV19, the J call TRBJ2-1, with unresolved D. The CDR3 covers 16 residues. Deletions cut 0 bases from V and 0 bases from J, with 9 bases between. Germline loops: CDR1 LNHDA, CDR2 SQIVND (reference sequence). Based on the CDR3 plus reference TRBV19 and TRBJ2-1, the full variable domain is DGGITQSPKYLFRKEGQNVTLSCEQNLNHDAMYWYRQDPGQGLRLIYYSQIVNDFQKGDIAEGYSVSREKKESFPLTVTSAQKNPTAFYLCASSIDHISSYNEQFFGPGTRLTVL.